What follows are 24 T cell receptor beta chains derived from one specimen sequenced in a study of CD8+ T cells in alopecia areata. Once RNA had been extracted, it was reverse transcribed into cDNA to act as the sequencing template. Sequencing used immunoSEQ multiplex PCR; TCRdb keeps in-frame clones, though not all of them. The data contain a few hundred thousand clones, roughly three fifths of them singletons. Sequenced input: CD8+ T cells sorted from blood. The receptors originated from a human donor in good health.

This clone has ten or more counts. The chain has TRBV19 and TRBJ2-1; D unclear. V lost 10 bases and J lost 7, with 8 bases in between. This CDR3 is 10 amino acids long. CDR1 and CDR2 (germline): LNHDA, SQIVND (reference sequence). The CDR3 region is CATEANEQFF. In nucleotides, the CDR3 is TGTGCCACCGAAGCTAATGAGCAGTTCTTC.

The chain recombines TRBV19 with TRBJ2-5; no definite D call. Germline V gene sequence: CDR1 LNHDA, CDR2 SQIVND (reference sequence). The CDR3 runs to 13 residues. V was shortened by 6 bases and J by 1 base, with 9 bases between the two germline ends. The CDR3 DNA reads TGTGCCAGTAGCGTGGGATTCCAAGAGACCCAGTACTTC. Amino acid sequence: CASSVGFQETQYF.

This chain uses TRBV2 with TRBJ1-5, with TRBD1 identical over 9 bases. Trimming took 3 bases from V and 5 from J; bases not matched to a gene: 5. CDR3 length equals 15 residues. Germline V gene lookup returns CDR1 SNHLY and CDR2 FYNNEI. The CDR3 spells CASSEVGQGDQPQHF. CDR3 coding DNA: TGTGCCAGCAGTGAGGTGGGACAGGGTGATCAGCCCCAGCATTTT. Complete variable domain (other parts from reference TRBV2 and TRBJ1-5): EPEVTQTPSHQVTQMGQEVILRCVPISNHLYFYWYRQILGQKVEFLVSFYNNEISEKSEIFDDQFSVERPDGSNFTLKIRSTKLEDSAMYFCASSEVGQGDQPQHFGDGTRLSIL.

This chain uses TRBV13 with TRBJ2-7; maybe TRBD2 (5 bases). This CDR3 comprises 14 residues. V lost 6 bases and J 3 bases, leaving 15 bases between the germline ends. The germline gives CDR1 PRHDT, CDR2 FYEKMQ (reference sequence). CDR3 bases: TGTGCCAGCAGTGAAGAGACGGGAAACTACGAGCAGTACTTC. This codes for CASSEETGNYEQYF.

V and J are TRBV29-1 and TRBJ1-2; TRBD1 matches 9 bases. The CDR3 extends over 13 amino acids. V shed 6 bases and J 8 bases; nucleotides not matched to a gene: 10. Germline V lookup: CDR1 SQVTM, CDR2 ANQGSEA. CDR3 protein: CSVLPGQGGGYTF. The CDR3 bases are TGCAGCGTACTACCGGGACAGGGTGGCGGCTACACCTTC.

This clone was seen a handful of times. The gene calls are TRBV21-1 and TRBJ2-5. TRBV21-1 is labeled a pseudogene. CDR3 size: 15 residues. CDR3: CASSKEQDSGETQYF. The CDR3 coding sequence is TGTGCCAGCAGCAAAGAACAGGACTCGGGGGAGACCCAGTACTTC.

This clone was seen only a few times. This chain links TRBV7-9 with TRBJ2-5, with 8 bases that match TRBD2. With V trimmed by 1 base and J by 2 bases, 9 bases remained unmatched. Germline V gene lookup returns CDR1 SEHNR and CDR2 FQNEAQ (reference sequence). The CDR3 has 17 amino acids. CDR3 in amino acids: CASSLGVVTSAQETQYF. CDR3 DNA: TGTGCCAGCAGCTTAGGTGTAGTGACTAGCGCACAAGAGACCCAGTACTTC.

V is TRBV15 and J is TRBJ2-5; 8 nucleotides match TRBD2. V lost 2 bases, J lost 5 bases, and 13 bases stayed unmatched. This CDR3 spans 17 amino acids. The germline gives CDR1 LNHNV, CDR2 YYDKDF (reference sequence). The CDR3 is CATSRSFLGGARETQYF. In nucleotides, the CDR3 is TGTGCCACCAGCAGAAGTTTCCTCGGGGGGGCCAGGGAGACCCAGTACTTC.

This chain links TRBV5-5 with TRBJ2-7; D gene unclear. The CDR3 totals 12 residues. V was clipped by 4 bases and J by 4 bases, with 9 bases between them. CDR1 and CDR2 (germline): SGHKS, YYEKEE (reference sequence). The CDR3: CASSDGPYEQYF. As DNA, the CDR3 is TGTGCCAGCAGCGACGGCCCGTACGAGCAGTACTTC.

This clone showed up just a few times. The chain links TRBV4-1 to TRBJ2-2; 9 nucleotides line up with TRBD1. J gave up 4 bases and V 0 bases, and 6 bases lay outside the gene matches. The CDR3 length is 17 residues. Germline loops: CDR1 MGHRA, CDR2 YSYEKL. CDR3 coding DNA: TGCGCCAGCAGCCAAGATACAGGGGGCCGGGGCACCGGGGAGCTGTTTTTT. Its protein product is CASSQDTGGRGTGELFF.

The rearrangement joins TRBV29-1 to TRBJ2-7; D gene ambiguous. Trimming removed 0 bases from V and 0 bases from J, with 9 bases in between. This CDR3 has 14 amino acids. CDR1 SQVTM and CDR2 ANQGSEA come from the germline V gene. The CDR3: CSVEDEGNSYEQYF. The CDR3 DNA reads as TGCAGCGTTGAAGATGAAGGGAACTCCTACGAGCAGTACTTC.

As DNA, the CDR3 is TGCAGCGTTGGTGGGCAGGGGGCAACAGATACGCAGTATTTT. This sequence encodes CSVGGQGATDTQYF. The chain is built from TRBV29-1 and TRBJ2-3; 8 positions agree with TRBD1. J was trimmed by 3 bases and V by 4 bases; bases with no gene match: 6. The CDR3 is 14 amino acids. Germline V gene data show CDR1 as SQVTM and CDR2 as ANQGSEA.

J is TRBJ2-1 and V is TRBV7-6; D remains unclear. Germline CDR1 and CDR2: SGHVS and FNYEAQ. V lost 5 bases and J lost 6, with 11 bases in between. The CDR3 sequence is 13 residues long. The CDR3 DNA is TGTGCCAGCAGCAAGGTAGTAGGCAATGAGCAGTTCTTC. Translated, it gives CASSKVVGNEQFF.

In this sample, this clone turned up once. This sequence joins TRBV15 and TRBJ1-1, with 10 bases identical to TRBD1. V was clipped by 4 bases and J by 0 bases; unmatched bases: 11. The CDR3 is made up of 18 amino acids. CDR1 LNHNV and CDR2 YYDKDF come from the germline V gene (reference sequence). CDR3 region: CATSTRQGARPMNTEAFF. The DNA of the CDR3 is TGTGCCACCAGCACCCGACAGGGGGCGAGGCCCATGAACACTGAAGCTTTCTTT.

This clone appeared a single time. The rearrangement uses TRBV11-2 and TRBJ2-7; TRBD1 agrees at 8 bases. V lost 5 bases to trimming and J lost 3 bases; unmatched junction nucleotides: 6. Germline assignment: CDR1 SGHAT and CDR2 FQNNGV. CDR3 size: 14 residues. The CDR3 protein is CASSDGQGGYEQYF. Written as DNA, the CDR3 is TGTGCCAGCAGCGACGGACAGGGAGGCTACGAGCAGTACTTC. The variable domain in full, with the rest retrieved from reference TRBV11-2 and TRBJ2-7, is EAGVAQSPRYKIIEKRQSVAFWCNPISGHATLYWYQQILGQGPKLLIQFQNNGVVDDSQLPKDRFSAERLKGVDSTLKIQPAKLEDSAVYLCASSDGQGGYEQYFGPGTRLTVT.

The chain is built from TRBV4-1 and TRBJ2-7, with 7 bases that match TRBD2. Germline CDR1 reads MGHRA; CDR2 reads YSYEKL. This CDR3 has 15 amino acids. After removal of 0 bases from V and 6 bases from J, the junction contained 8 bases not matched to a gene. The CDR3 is CASSQDPGREGEQYF. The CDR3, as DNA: TGCGCCAGCAGCCAAGATCCGGGCAGGGAGGGCGAGCAGTACTTC.

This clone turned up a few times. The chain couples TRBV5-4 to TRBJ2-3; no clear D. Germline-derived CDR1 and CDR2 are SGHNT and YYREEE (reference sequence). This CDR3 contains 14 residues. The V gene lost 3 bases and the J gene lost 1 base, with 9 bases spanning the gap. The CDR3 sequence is CASSSPLRTDTQYF. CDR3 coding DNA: TGTGCCAGCAGCTCACCCCTTCGCACAGATACGCAGTATTTT.

CDR3 coding DNA: TGTGCCAGCAGCCCACTCACGACCGGGGAGCTGTTTTTT. It yields the protein CASSPLTTGELFF. The chain is built from TRBV2 and TRBJ2-2; D is unclear. Germline V gene lookup returns CDR1 SNHLY and CDR2 FYNNEI. This CDR3 region has 13 residues. V was shortened by 6 bases and J by 5 bases, with 10 bases between the two germline ends.

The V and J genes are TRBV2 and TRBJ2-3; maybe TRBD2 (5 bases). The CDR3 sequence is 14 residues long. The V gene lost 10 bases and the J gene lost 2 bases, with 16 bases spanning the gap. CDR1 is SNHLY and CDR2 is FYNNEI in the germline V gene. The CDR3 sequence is CATPSRSITDTQYF. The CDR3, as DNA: TGTGCCACCCCTAGCAGGAGCATCACAGATACGCAGTATTTT.

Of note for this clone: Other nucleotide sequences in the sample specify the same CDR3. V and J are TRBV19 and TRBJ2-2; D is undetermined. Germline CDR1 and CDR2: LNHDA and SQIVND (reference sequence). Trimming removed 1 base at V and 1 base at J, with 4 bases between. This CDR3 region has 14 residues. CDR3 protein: CASSIGQNTGELFF. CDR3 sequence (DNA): TGTGCCAGTAGTATAGGACAGAACACCGGGGAGCTGTTTTTT.

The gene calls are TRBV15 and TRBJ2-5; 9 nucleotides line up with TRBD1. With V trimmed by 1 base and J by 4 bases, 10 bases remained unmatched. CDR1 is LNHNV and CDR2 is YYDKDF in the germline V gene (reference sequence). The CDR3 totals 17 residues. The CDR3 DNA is TGTGCCACCAGCAGAGGCCAGGGACAGGGCGTAGGAGAGACCCAGTACTTC. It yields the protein CATSRGQGQGVGETQYF.

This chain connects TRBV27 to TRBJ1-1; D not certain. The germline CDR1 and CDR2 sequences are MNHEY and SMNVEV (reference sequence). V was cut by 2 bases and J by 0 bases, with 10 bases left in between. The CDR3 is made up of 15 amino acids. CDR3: CASSLGSYMNTEAFF. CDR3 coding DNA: TGTGCCAGCAGTTTAGGCAGCTATATGAACACTGAAGCTTTCTTT.

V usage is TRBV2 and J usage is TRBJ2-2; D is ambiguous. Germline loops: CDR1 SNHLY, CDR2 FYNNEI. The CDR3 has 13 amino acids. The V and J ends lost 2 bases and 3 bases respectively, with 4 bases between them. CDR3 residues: CASSERDTGELFF. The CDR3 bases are TGTGCCAGCAGTGAAAGGGACACCGGGGAGCTGTTTTTT.

CDR3 nucleotide sequence: TGTGCCAGCAGCTGGGCGGGGAGGGGGCCGACAGATACGCAGTATTTT. This sequence encodes CASSWAGRGPTDTQYF. The chain recombines TRBV5-4 with TRBJ2-3; TRBD1 or TRBD2 may be the D gene (7 bases each). The CDR3 extends over 16 amino acids. The germline V and J ends were trimmed by 3 bases and 3 bases, with 17 bases remaining between them. Per the germline V gene, CDR1 is SGHNT and CDR2 is YYREEE (reference sequence).